A single sample gave rise to the 30 T cell receptor beta chains below, sequenced in a study of identical twins. TCRdb used MiXCR to reprocess the 5' RACE reads, holding one entry per CDR3 protein. The top ten clones hold 4.3% of a sample with roughly 750,000 distinct CDR3 sequences, around 20% of them seen once. Another study also made use of these data, one on T cells expressing NK-cell markers.

The sequencing input was PBMCs. These TCRs come from a young woman in good health.

CDR3 DNA sequence: TGTGCCAGCCAATACAGGGTAGGCAATCAGCCCCAGCATTTT. Its translation: CASQYRVGNQPQHF. This rearrangement joins TRBV5-5 to TRBJ1-5, with D possibly TRBD1 on 6 matching bases. Looked up from germline, CDR1 is SGHKS and CDR2 is YYEKEE (reference sequence). The CDR3 sequence is 14 residues long. Trimming stripped 7 bases from V and 2 bases from J, with 13 bases between. Using reference TRBV5-5 and TRBJ1-5 for the parts outside the CDR3, the full variable domain is DAGVTQSPTHLIKTRGQQVTLRCSPISGHKSVSWYQQVLGQGPQFIFQYYEKEERGRGNFPDRFSARQFPNYSSELNVNALLLGDSALYLCASQYRVGNQPQHFGDGTRLSIL.

The chain combines TRBV20-1 with TRBJ1-5; D uncertain. Per the germline V gene, CDR1 is DFQATT and CDR2 is SNEGSKA (reference sequence). Trimming took off 1 base at V and 6 bases at J, with 7 bases between the two ends. CDR3 length equals 12 residues. The CDR3 spells CSARGAGQPQHF. The CDR3 DNA reads TGCAGTGCTAGAGGAGCTGGTCAGCCCCAGCATTTT.

The genes are TRBV20-1 and TRBJ1-1; D gene unclear. The V and J ends lost 3 bases and 1 base respectively, with 12 bases between them. The CDR3 totals 14 residues. The germline V gene encodes CDR1 DFQATT and CDR2 SNEGSKA (reference sequence). CDR3 amino acids: CSARSGSPNTEAFF. For the CDR3, the DNA is TGCAGTGCTAGGAGCGGCAGCCCGAACACTGAAGCTTTCTTT.

This clonotype was detected only a few times. The chain uses TRBV18 and TRBJ1-1; D gene ambiguous. V lost 2 bases, J lost 1 base, and 8 bases lay in between. Germline CDR1 KGHSH, CDR2 LQKENI. CDR3 length equals 14 residues. The CDR3 is CASSPRRENTEAFF. The CDR3 DNA is TGTGCCAGCTCACCAAGACGGGAGAACACTGAAGCTTTCTTT.

A few counts support this clonotype. The V call is TRBV19, the J call TRBJ2-7; D is ambiguous. V gave up 8 bases and J gave up 3 bases, with 8 bases separating them. CDR3 length: 11 residues. Germline loops: CDR1 LNHDA, CDR2 SQIVND (reference sequence). CDR3 sequence (DNA): TGTGCCAGTCGGAACTACTACGAGCAGTACTTC. Residues: CASRNYYEQYF.

This clonotype was seen at least ten times. The J gene is TRBJ1-1, the V gene TRBV6-1; tentative D call: TRBD1 (5 bases). The V gene lost 6 bases and the J gene lost 0 bases, with 8 bases spanning the gap. CDR1 is MNHNS and CDR2 is SASEGT in the germline V gene. The CDR3 length is 13 residues. The CDR3 region is CASSGTVNTEAFF. The CDR3 DNA sequence: TGTGCCAGCAGCGGGACGGTGAACACTGAAGCTTTCTTT.

This clonotype was seen more than once but under ten times. The chain is built from TRBV29-1 and TRBJ2-7; TRBD2 might be the D (5 bases). Germline V lookup: CDR1 SQVTM, CDR2 ANQGSEA. The V gene lost 5 bases and the J gene lost 7 bases, with 15 bases spanning the gap. CDR3 length equals 12 residues. CDR3 region: CSVTSGSGEQYF. The DNA of the CDR3 is TGCAGCGTTACCAGCGGCTCGGGAGAGCAGTACTTC.

The CDR3 DNA sequence: TGTGCCAGCAGCCGGGACAGAGTCGCGTTCTACGAGCAGTACTTC. Amino acid sequence: CASSRDRVAFYEQYF. The rearrangement links TRBV5-5 to TRBJ2-7, with 7 bases identical to TRBD1. V trimming: 4 bases; J trimming: 3 bases; junction bases outside the gene matches: 10. The CDR3 is 15 amino acids. Germline CDR1 reads SGHKS; CDR2 reads YYEKEE (reference sequence). Supplemented by reference TRBV5-5 and TRBJ2-7, the full variable domain reads DAGVTQSPTHLIKTRGQQVTLRCSPISGHKSVSWYQQVLGQGPQFIFQYYEKEERGRGNFPDRFSARQFPNYSSELNVNALLLGDSALYLCASSRDRVAFYEQYFGPGTRLTVT.

This clonotype was counted ten times or more. V is TRBV12-3 or TRBV12-4 and J is TRBJ2-3, with D hard to call. CDR3 length equals 13 residues. V lost 6 bases to trimming and J lost 4 bases, with 11 bases between them. The CDR3 coding sequence is TGTGCCAGCAGCCCTCCAGGTGCAGATACGCAGTATTTT. Encoded protein: CASSPPGADTQYF.

This rearrangement joins TRBV7-2 to TRBJ2-4, with a possible D match to TRBD2 (5 bases). The V end was cut by 5 bases, the J end by 5 bases, with 7 bases between. There are 12 residues in the CDR3. Germline loops: CDR1 SGHTA, CDR2 FQGNSA. The CDR3 DNA follows: TGTGCCAGCAGCCGGACTGAAAACATTCAGTACTTC. This translates into CASSRTENIQYF.

This clonotype appeared a few times. Written as DNA, the CDR3 is TGTGCCAGCAGCCGGAGACAGGTGCCGGATTCACCCCTCCACTTT. It translates to CASSRRQVPDSPLHF. The chain employs TRBV14 and TRBJ1-6; D might be TRBD1 (6 bases). With 4 bases removed from V and 8 bases from J, the gap between germline ends came to 15 bases. There are 15 residues in the CDR3. Germline assignment: CDR1 SGHDN and CDR2 FVKESK.

This clonotype was seen more than once but under ten times. This chain uses TRBV7-9 with TRBJ2-5; 9 bases fit TRBD2. CDR3 size: 15 residues. Looked up from germline, CDR1 is SEHNR and CDR2 is FQNEAQ (reference sequence). V shed 2 bases and J 2 bases; nucleotides not matched to a gene: 3. CDR3 sequence (DNA): TGTGCCAGCAGCTTAAGCGGGAGGACTCAAGAGACCCAGTACTTC. It translates to CASSLSGRTQETQYF.

This rearrangement joins TRBV11-1 to TRBJ2-3; no definite D call. The V end lost 5 bases, the J end lost 2 bases, and 23 bases lay between the germline ends. CDR1 is SGHAT and CDR2 is FQDESV in the germline V gene (reference sequence). The CDR3 has 18 residues. This CDR3 is CASSVPLKDATTTDTQYF. In nucleotides, the CDR3 is TGTGCCAGCAGCGTACCTTTAAAGGACGCCACGACCACAGATACGCAGTATTTT.

This clonotype was observed a few times. The V call is TRBV5-1, the J call TRBJ2-1; 11 bases align to TRBD2. Germline CDR1 SGHRS, CDR2 YFSETQ. This CDR3 has 15 amino acids. The ends lost 0 bases at V and 7 bases at J; junction bases unmatched: 3. The CDR3 bases are TGCGCCAGCAGCTTGGTGGGACTAGCGGCTAATGAGCAGTTCTTC. Its translation is CASSLVGLAANEQFF.

This clonotype was detected only a few times. The J gene is TRBJ2-5, the V gene TRBV3-1; 11 nucleotides agree with TRBD2. Germline V gene sequence: CDR1 LGHDT, CDR2 YNNKEL (reference sequence). V gave up 3 bases and J gave up 4 bases; unmatched junction bases: 1. This CDR3 is built from 14 residues. The chain's CDR3 is CASSQTSGAETQYF. DNA of the CDR3: TGTGCCAGCAGCCAGACTAGCGGGGCAGAGACCCAGTACTTC.

V gene TRBV20-1 combines with J gene TRBJ2-2, with D tentatively TRBD2 (6 bases). Trimming cost V 1 base and J 0 bases, with 9 bases left between them. The CDR3 runs to 15 residues. Per the germline V gene, CDR1 is DFQATT and CDR2 is SNEGSKA (reference sequence). CDR3 bases: TGCAGTGCTAGAGTACCTAGCGCGAACACCGGGGAGCTGTTTTTT. It codes for CSARVPSANTGELFF.

This clonotype was seen ten or more times. The rearrangement uses TRBV20-1 and TRBJ2-3, with 7 positions matching TRBD2. The length of the CDR3 is 14 residues. J lost 2 bases, V lost 4 bases, and 6 bases had no gene match. CDR1 is DFQATT, CDR2 SNEGSKA, per germline (reference sequence). The CDR3 DNA is TGCAGTGCTAAGTACGGGGGGACCACAGATACGCAGTATTTT. This encodes CSAKYGGTTDTQYF.

This clonotype was picked up a small number of times. The V and J genes are TRBV6-5 and TRBJ2-1; 12 nucleotides align to TRBD2. The CDR3 extends over 17 amino acids. Germline V CDR1 and CDR2: MNHEY, SVGAGI. Losses at the gene ends were 6 bases for V and 8 bases for J; bases not matched to a gene: 14. The chain's CDR3 is CASRHTSSGRGLHEQFF. In DNA, the CDR3 is TGTGCCAGCAGACACACGTCTAGCGGGAGGGGGTTGCATGAGCAGTTCTTC.

The chain combines TRBV6-1 with TRBJ2-7; 11 nucleotides align to TRBD1. Per the germline V gene, CDR1 is MNHNS and CDR2 is SASEGT. The CDR3 is 14 amino acids. With 6 bases clipped from V and 7 bases from J, the junction kept 8 bases outside the gene matches. For the CDR3, the DNA is TGTGCCAGCAGAGACGGACAGGGGGCGCGTGAGCAGTACTTC. It translates to CASRDGQGAREQYF.

The V gene is TRBV9, the J gene TRBJ2-5; weak D call: TRBD1 (6 bases). The CDR3 covers 15 residues. In germline, CDR1 is SGDLS, CDR2 YYNGEE. Trimming cost V 0 bases and J 3 bases, with 12 bases left between them. CDR3 region: CASSVERGWEETQYF. For the CDR3, the DNA is TGTGCCAGCAGCGTAGAAAGGGGGTGGGAAGAGACCCAGTACTTC.

This clonotype showed up many times. The genes are TRBV6-2 or TRBV6-3 and TRBJ2-7; D uncertain. Germline V gene sequence: CDR1 MNHEY, CDR2 SVGEGT. CDR3 length: 11 residues. V lost 6 bases and J 2 bases, leaving 5 bases between the germline ends. CDR3 in DNA: TGTGCCAGCAGCATAACCTACGAGCAGTACTTC. Residues: CASSITYEQYF.

This clonotype is deemed medium-sized. The chain joins TRBV7-2 to TRBJ2-7; 7 bases fit TRBD2. Germline CDR1 reads SGHTA; CDR2 reads FQGNSA. Germline trimming cut 0 bases from V and 4 bases from J; bases unmatched to any gene: 6. There are 15 residues in the CDR3. CDR3 amino acids: CASSLARLAVYEQYF. The CDR3 DNA is TGTGCCAGCAGCTTAGCGCGTCTAGCGGTATACGAGCAGTACTTC. The entire variable domain, with the rest obtained from reference TRBV7-2 and TRBJ2-7, is as follows: GAGVSQSPSNKVTEKGKDVELRCDPISGHTALYWYRQSLGQGLEFLIYFQGNSAPDKSGLPSDRFSAERTGGSVSTLTIQRTQQEDSAVYLCASSLARLAVYEQYFGPGTRLTVT.

The V call is TRBV27, the J call TRBJ2-7; 8 bases map to TRBD2. J was trimmed by 1 base and V by 6 bases; bases with no gene match: 14. This CDR3 contains 17 residues. Per the germline V gene, CDR1 is MNHEY and CDR2 is SMNVEV (reference sequence). The CDR3 is CASSPKAGTRGSYEQYF. CDR3 coding DNA: TGTGCCAGCAGCCCTAAAGCCGGGACTAGGGGATCCTACGAGCAGTACTTC.

The chain is built from TRBV11-3 and TRBJ2-5; TRBD2 might be the D (7 bases). Germline V gene lookup returns CDR1 SGHNT and CDR2 YENEEA. The CDR3 consists of 15 residues. V was trimmed by 3 bases and J by 5 bases, leaving 16 bases between them. CDR3 bases: TGTGCCAGCAGCTTTCAAGGGGGAGGGGGTGAGACCCAGTACTTC. This gives the protein CASSFQGGGGETQYF.

This clonotype was detected a few times. The chain carries TRBV9 and TRBJ2-1; 7 nucleotides match TRBD2. Germline V lookup: CDR1 SGDLS, CDR2 YYNGEE. The CDR3 contains 14 residues. V dropped 5 bases and J dropped 7; count of bases not matched to a gene: 9. The CDR3 sequence: CASRRGGLDNEQFF. The CDR3 bases are TGTGCCAGCAGGCGGGGAGGGTTAGATAATGAGCAGTTCTTC.

V gene TRBV29-1 combines with J gene TRBJ2-5; perhaps D is TRBD1 or TRBD2 (5 bases each). V was clipped by 7 bases and J by 3 bases, with 18 bases between them. The CDR3 is 14 amino acids. Germline V gene lookup returns CDR1 SQVTM and CDR2 ANQGSEA. This CDR3 is CSASRGPGEETQYF. CDR3 nucleotides: TGCAGCGCTAGTCGGGGCCCCGGGGAAGAGACCCAGTACTTC. The full variable domain, completed using reference TRBV29-1 and TRBJ2-5, is SAVISQKPSRDICQRGTSLTIQCQVDSQVTMMFWYRQQPGQSLTLIATANQGSEATYESGFVIDKFPISRPNLTFSTLTVSNMSPEDSSIYLCSASRGPGEETQYFGPGTRLLVL.

This clonotype was seen at least ten times. V is TRBV29-1 and J is TRBJ2-5; 7 bases agree with TRBD2. J gave up 2 bases and V 1 base, and 7 bases lay outside the gene matches. The CDR3 runs to 15 residues. Germline CDR1 is SQVTM and CDR2 is ANQGSEA. The CDR3 bases are TGCAGCGTTGAAGTTCAAGGACTAGGGCAAGAGACCCAGTACTTC. Amino acids: CSVEVQGLGQETQYF.

In this sample, this clonotype turned up a few times. V is TRBV12-3 or TRBV12-4 and J is TRBJ1-3; D is uncertain. The CDR3 covers 12 residues. V gave up 4 bases and J gave up 3 bases, with 4 bases separating them. The CDR3 sequence is CASSWDGNTIYF. DNA for the CDR3: TGTGCCAGCAGTTGGGATGGAAACACCATATATTTT.

J is TRBJ2-7 and V is TRBV7-9; D is unclear. Deletions cut 5 bases from V and 7 bases from J, with 9 bases between. CDR3 length: 11 amino acids. CDR1 is SEHNR, CDR2 FQNEAQ, per germline (reference sequence). CDR3 protein: CASSPDPEQYF. The CDR3 coding sequence is TGTGCCAGCAGCCCAGACCCTGAGCAGTACTTC. Full variable domain (missing parts from reference TRBV7-9 and TRBJ2-7): DTGVSQNPRHKITKRGQNVTFRCDPISEHNRLYWYRQTLGQGPEFLTYFQNEAQLEKSRLLSDRFSAERPKGSFSTLEIQRTEQGDSAMYLCASSPDPEQYFGPGTRLTVT.

The sample holds a few counts of this clonotype. The gene calls are TRBV7-9 and TRBJ2-5; D remains unclear. Trimming stripped 2 bases from V and 5 bases from J, with 6 bases between. The CDR3 length is 12 residues. Per the germline V gene, CDR1 is SEHNR and CDR2 is FQNEAQ (reference sequence). CDR3 region: CASSLNIETQYF. CDR3 coding DNA: TGTGCCAGCAGCTTAAACATCGAGACCCAGTACTTC.